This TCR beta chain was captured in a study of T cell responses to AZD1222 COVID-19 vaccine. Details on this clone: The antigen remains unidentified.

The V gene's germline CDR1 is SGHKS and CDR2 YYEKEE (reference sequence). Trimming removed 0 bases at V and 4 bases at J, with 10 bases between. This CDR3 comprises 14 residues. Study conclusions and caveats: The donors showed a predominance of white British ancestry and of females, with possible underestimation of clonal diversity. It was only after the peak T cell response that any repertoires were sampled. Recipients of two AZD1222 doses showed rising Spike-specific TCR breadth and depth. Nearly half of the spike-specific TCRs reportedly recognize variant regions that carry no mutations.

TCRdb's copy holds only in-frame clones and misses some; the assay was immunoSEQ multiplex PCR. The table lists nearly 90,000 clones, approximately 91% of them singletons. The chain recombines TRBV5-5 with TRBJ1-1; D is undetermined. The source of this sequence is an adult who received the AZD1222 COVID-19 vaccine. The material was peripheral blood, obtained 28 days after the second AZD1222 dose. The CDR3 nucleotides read TGTGCCAGCAGCTTGGTAGTCGGGCCCACTGAAGCTTTCTTT. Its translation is CASSLVVGPTEAFF.